One sample yielded the 30 T cell receptor beta chains listed below, sequenced in a study of identical twins (dated by TCRdb to the mid-2010s). The method behind the library was 5' RACE. TCRdb lists the instrument as Illumina HiSeq 2000. The raw public data were reprocessed by TCRdb itself: fastp quality trimming at Q25, MiXCR clonotype calling, in-frame beta chains only. Every entry covers one CDR3 protein and lists the most common genes and DNA from its rows. This sample comprises about 490,000 distinct CDR3 sequences, roughly 15% of them detected only once. Nearly 0.45% of the sample is in the top ten clones. This sample was also put to use in a study of yellow fever vaccine responses in identical twins.

The sample consisted of CD4+ T cells sorted from blood. These TCRs come from a woman aged 18-30 years in good health.

This chain connects TRBV5-1 to TRBJ2-2, with 7 bases aligning to TRBD2. The CDR3 runs to 16 residues. Trimming removed 4 bases from V and 0 bases from J; junction bases left unmatched: 6. Per the germline V gene, CDR1 is SGHRS and CDR2 is YFSETQ. The CDR3 DNA is TGCGCCAGCAGCAGGACCCTAGCGGCGAACACCGGGGAGCTGTTTTTT. This gives the protein CASSRTLAANTGELFF.

This chain connects TRBV2 to TRBJ2-1; D perhaps matches TRBD2 (6 bases). V was clipped by 6 bases and J by 13 bases, with 13 bases between them. Germline V gene data show CDR1 as SNHLY and CDR2 as FYNNEI. This CDR3 comprises 11 residues. CDR3 coding DNA: TGTGCCAGCAGGGTGACTAGTCCCCAGTTCTTC. Protein product: CASRVTSPQFF.

In this sample, this clonotype turned up many times. The V gene is TRBV20-1, the J gene TRBJ1-1; D is undetermined. Trimming left V 1 base short and J 0 bases short, with 0 bases between. This CDR3 contains 11 residues. From germline, CDR1 is DFQATT and CDR2 SNEGSKA (reference sequence). CDR3 sequence (DNA): TGCAGTGCTAGAGTGAACACTGAAGCTTTCTTT. Translated, it gives CSARVNTEAFF.

A few counts support this clonotype. The gene calls are TRBV5-1 and TRBJ2-1, with 10 bases that match TRBD2. Trimming removed 3 bases from V and 10 bases from J; junction bases left unmatched: 4. This CDR3 region has 13 residues. Germline CDR1 and CDR2: SGHRS and YFSETQ. The CDR3 region is CASSWGLANEQFF. CDR3 nucleotides: TGCGCCAGCAGCTGGGGACTAGCGAACGAGCAGTTCTTC. The entire variable domain, with the rest obtained from reference TRBV5-1 and TRBJ2-1, is as follows: KAGVTQTPRYLIKTRGQQVTLSCSPISGHRSVSWYQQTPGQGLQFLFEYFSETQRNKGNFPGRFSGRQFSNSRSEMNVSTLELGDSALYLCASSWGLANEQFFGPGTRLTVL.

CDR3 in amino acids: CASSRRDLPTGELFF. DNA of the CDR3: TGCGCCAGCAGCCGCCGGGACTTACCCACCGGGGAGCTGTTTTTT. The J gene is TRBJ2-2, the V gene TRBV5-1, with TRBD2 as a possible D gene (6 bases). CDR1 SGHRS and CDR2 YFSETQ come from the germline V gene. The CDR3 is 15 amino acids. V was trimmed by 4 bases and J by 4 bases, leaving 14 bases between them.

The rearrangement links TRBV5-1 to TRBJ2-2; TRBD2 aligns across 7 bases. This CDR3 is 15 amino acids long. Germline trimming cut 4 bases from V and 4 bases from J; bases unmatched to any gene: 7. Looked up from germline, CDR1 is SGHRS and CDR2 is YFSETQ. The CDR3 DNA reads TGCGCCAGCAGCCGTTCTTTAGCGGGCACCGGGGAGCTGTTTTTT. This sequence encodes CASSRSLAGTGELFF.

There are a few counts of this clonotype. The chain carries TRBV11-2 and TRBJ2-5, with 12 nucleotides matching TRBD2. The CDR3 is made up of 17 amino acids. Germline loops: CDR1 SGHAT, CDR2 FQNNGV. The trim removed 2 bases at V and 5 bases at J, leaving 9 bases unmatched. CDR3 DNA: TGTGCCAGCAGCTTACGCCCTAGCGGGGGGGCCGTGGAGACCCAGTACTTC. This translates into CASSLRPSGGAVETQYF.

This clonotype was seen only a few times. This chain connects TRBV5-6 to TRBJ2-1, with TRBD2 matching 13 bases. CDR1 and CDR2 from the germline V gene are SGHDT and YYEEEE. With 6 bases clipped from V and 4 bases from J, the junction kept 13 bases outside the gene matches. This CDR3 spans 18 amino acids. The CDR3 loop is CASTFRTSGGTSYNEQFF. For the CDR3, the DNA is TGTGCCAGCACCTTCAGGACTAGCGGGGGAACTTCATACAATGAGCAGTTCTTC.

The chain recombines TRBV12-3 or TRBV12-4 with TRBJ2-3, with TRBD2 identical over 9 bases. The CDR3 is made up of 15 amino acids. Unmatched junction bases numbered 9, after V lost 7 bases and J lost 4 bases. The CDR3 bases are TGTGCCAGCAAAAAAAGGACTAGCGCCTCAGATACGCAGTATTTT. It yields the protein CASKKRTSASDTQYF.

CDR3 nucleotide sequence: TGTGCCAGCAGCACCTGGGTAGCCCCAGCCTCCACTGAAGCTTTCTTT. Translated, it gives CASSTWVAPASTEAFF. The rearrangement uses TRBV28 and TRBJ1-1, with no clear D. The V end lost 6 bases, the J end lost 4 bases, and 21 bases lay between the germline ends. Per the germline V gene, CDR1 is MDHEN and CDR2 is SYDVKM. CDR3 length: 16 residues.

The rearrangement links TRBV28 to TRBJ2-1; D is possibly TRBD1 or TRBD2 (5 bases each). CDR1 MDHEN and CDR2 SYDVKM come from the germline V gene. The CDR3 extends over 15 amino acids. Trimming took 5 bases from V and 6 from J, leaving 17 bases between them. CDR3 sequence reads: CASSVISKGSNEQFF. CDR3 DNA sequence: TGTGCCAGCAGTGTAATCAGCAAGGGGAGCAATGAGCAGTTCTTC.

The chain employs TRBV7-9 and TRBJ2-1, with 10 bases that match TRBD2. This CDR3 has 15 amino acids. Germline values: CDR1 SEHNR, CDR2 FQNEAQ (reference sequence). The V gene end was trimmed by 6 bases and the J gene end by 7 bases; junction bases not matched to a gene: 9. CDR3 sequence (DNA): TGTGCCAGCAGTCATACATTAGCGGGGGGAAATGAGCAGTTCTTC. This encodes CASSHTLAGGNEQFF. The complete variable domain, with remaining parts taken from reference TRBV7-9 and TRBJ2-1, reads DTGVSQNPRHKITKRGQNVTFRCDPISEHNRLYWYRQTLGQGPEFLTYFQNEAQLEKSRLLSDRFSAERPKGSFSTLEIQRTEQGDSAMYLCASSHTLAGGNEQFFGPGTRLTVL.

The DNA of the CDR3 is TGCAGCGTTGAAGGCAGGGGCCCCACTTCCTACGAGCAGTACTTC. Translating gives CSVEGRGPTSYEQYF. This rearrangement joins TRBV29-1 to TRBJ2-7, with D possibly TRBD1 on 6 matching bases. Trimming removed 1 base from V and 1 base from J, with 14 bases in between. CDR3 length equals 15 residues. The germline gives CDR1 SQVTM, CDR2 ANQGSEA.

Of note for this clonotype: One end of the junction varies from germline; a read error may be responsible. V is TRBV5-6 and J is TRBJ1-1; D gene ambiguous. The CDR3 sequence is 14 residues long. From germline, CDR1 is SGHDT and CDR2 YYEEEE. The CDR3 region is CTSSLERMDTEAFF. In nucleotides, the CDR3 is TGTACCAGCAGCTTGGAAAGGATGGACACTGAAGCTTTCTTT.

The genes are TRBV5-6 and TRBJ1-4; the match to TRBD1 covers 7 bases. Trimming took 5 bases from V and 10 from J; bases not matched to a gene: 8. Looked up from germline, CDR1 is SGHDT and CDR2 is YYEEEE. This CDR3 spans 13 amino acids. For the CDR3, the DNA is TGTGCCAGCAGGTCTACAGGGGTCGGAAAACTGTTTTTT. Amino acids: CASRSTGVGKLFF.

The rearrangement links TRBV11-2 to TRBJ2-7; D ambiguous. Germline V lookup: CDR1 SGHAT, CDR2 FQNNGV. Trimming pared 2 bases from V and 5 bases from J, leaving 10 bases between. CDR3 length: 13 residues. CDR3 sequence reads: CASSLNPINEQYF. CDR3 DNA: TGTGCCAGCAGCTTAAATCCCATTAACGAGCAGTACTTC. Full variable domain (rest looked up from reference TRBV11-2 and TRBJ2-7): EAGVAQSPRYKIIEKRQSVAFWCNPISGHATLYWYQQILGQGPKLLIQFQNNGVVDDSQLPKDRFSAERLKGVDSTLKIQPAKLEDSAVYLCASSLNPINEQYFGPGTRLTVT.

The chain carries TRBV14 and TRBJ2-2; D is undetermined. Germline V gene lookup returns CDR1 SGHDN and CDR2 FVKESK. V was pared by 0 bases and J by 6 bases, with 8 bases between. CDR3 size: 14 residues. The CDR3 loop reads CASSQDRQSGELFF. The CDR3 coding sequence is TGTGCCAGCAGCCAAGACAGACAATCCGGGGAGCTGTTTTTT.

V usage is TRBV4-1 and J usage is TRBJ2-3; D not certain. V was pared by 0 bases and J by 4 bases, with 14 bases between. The V gene's germline CDR1 is MGHRA and CDR2 YSYEKL. This CDR3 has 16 residues. The CDR3 here is CASSQDSVRFPDTQYF. The CDR3 DNA reads as TGCGCCAGCAGCCAAGACAGCGTAAGGTTCCCAGATACGCAGTATTTT.

This clonotype was seen repeatedly, ten times or more. This chain uses TRBV4-1 with TRBJ1-6, with 8 bases aligning to TRBD1. V trimming: 4 bases; J trimming: 11 bases; junction bases outside the gene matches: 16. This CDR3 contains 17 residues. Germline V lookup: CDR1 MGHRA, CDR2 YSYEKL. The CDR3, as DNA: TGCGCCAGCAGCCGACAGGGGCTAGAATTCACCGATCCACCCCTCCACTTT. Encoded protein: CASSRQGLEFTDPPLHF.

V gene TRBV6-5 combines with J gene TRBJ1-2; maybe TRBD1 (5 bases). Germline CDR1 MNHEY, CDR2 SVGAGI. This CDR3 has 13 amino acids. The ends were cut back, 2 bases at V and 4 bases at J, with 8 bases in the middle. The CDR3 protein is CASSYDSLYGYTF. In nucleotides, the CDR3 is TGTGCCAGCAGTTACGACAGCCTCTATGGCTACACCTTC.

CDR3 amino acids: CASNGAAGNTEAFF. The DNA of the CDR3 is TGTGCCAGCAACGGGGCCGCCGGGAACACTGAAGCTTTCTTT. The chain links TRBV12-3 or TRBV12-4 to TRBJ1-1, with D maybe TRBD1 (5 bases). Trimming took 7 bases from V and 1 from J, leaving 13 bases between them. There are 14 residues in the CDR3.

This chain joins TRBV20-1 and TRBJ2-1; 7 bases fit TRBD2. V shed 3 bases, J shed 4 bases, and the junction held 18 bases outside the gene matches. Germline CDR1 is DFQATT and CDR2 is SNEGSKA (reference sequence). This CDR3 is 18 amino acids long. In DNA, the CDR3 is TGCAGTGCTAGTAAGGGTAGGGCGGGAGCTCCTACGTACAATGAGCAGTTCTTC. It encodes CSASKGRAGAPTYNEQFF.

The V gene is TRBV4-2, the J gene TRBJ2-3, with 9 bases aligning to TRBD2. The length of the CDR3 is 16 residues. The V segment lost 4 bases and the J segment 0 bases; nucleotides outside the gene matches: 5. Per the germline V gene, CDR1 is LGHNA and CDR2 is YNFKEQ. The CDR3 reads CASSPTSGLSTDTQYF. CDR3 nucleotides: TGTGCCAGCAGCCCGACTAGCGGTTTAAGCACAGATACGCAGTATTTT.

This chain joins TRBV5-8 and TRBJ2-7; TRBD1 agrees at 8 bases. Germline loops: CDR1 SGHTS, CDR2 YDEGEE. V gave up 2 bases and J gave up 2 bases; unmatched junction bases: 3. The CDR3 loop spans 14 amino acids. In nucleotides, the CDR3 is TGTGCCAGCAGCTTAACACAGGGGGCCTACGAGCAGTACTTC. Its protein product is CASSLTQGAYEQYF.

In DNA, the CDR3 is TGTGCCATCAGCCAGAGGGAATTTGGGAGCACAGATACGCAGTATTTT. Protein: CAISQREFGSTDTQYF. The chain recombines TRBV10-3 with TRBJ2-3; D might be TRBD2 (5 bases). This CDR3 has 16 amino acids. Looked up from germline, CDR1 is ENHRY and CDR2 is SYGVKD. Trimming stripped 6 bases from V and 0 bases from J, with 16 bases between.

The chain recombines TRBV4-1 with TRBJ2-3; D is uncertain. CDR1 MGHRA and CDR2 YSYEKL come from the germline V gene. Trimming took off 1 base at V and 8 bases at J, with 10 bases between the two ends. The CDR3 runs 13 residues. The CDR3 DNA reads TGCGCCAGCAGCCAAGCAGTGGCGGTTACGCAGTATTTT. Amino acids: CASSQAVAVTQYF.

The rearrangement links TRBV2 to TRBJ1-1; tentative D call: TRBD1 (5 bases). V lost 7 bases to trimming and J lost 6 bases, with 15 bases between them. CDR3 length: 13 amino acids. Germline V lookup: CDR1 SNHLY, CDR2 FYNNEI. The CDR3 DNA is TGTGCCAGCATCCAGCCCCGGGGCCCTGAAGCTTTCTTT. Its translation is CASIQPRGPEAFF.

The gene calls are TRBV5-1 and TRBJ2-7, with D possibly being TRBD1 or TRBD2 (5 bases each). Trimming left V 3 bases short and J 2 bases short, with 9 bases between. The CDR3 is made up of 13 amino acids. Germline assignment: CDR1 SGHRS and CDR2 YFSETQ. The CDR3 coding sequence is TGCGCCAGCAGCTGGGACGGCACCTACGAGCAGTACTTC. It specifies CASSWDGTYEQYF.

This clonotype was counted between two and nine times. The rearrangement uses TRBV12-3 or TRBV12-4 and TRBJ2-7; TRBD2 matches 8 bases. The CDR3 loop spans 15 amino acids. The J segment lost 3 bases and the V segment lost 3 bases, leaving 7 bases of the junction unmatched. In DNA form, the CDR3 reads TGTGCCAGCAGTTTTAGGCGGGGGGCGGTCTACGAGCAGTACTTC. Protein product: CASSFRRGAVYEQYF.

The rearrangement joins TRBV6-4 to TRBJ2-3; TRBD1 agrees at 7 bases. The CDR3 is 12 residues long. With V trimmed by 3 bases and J by 11 bases, 5 bases remained unmatched. Germline CDR1 MRHNA, CDR2 SNTAGT. The CDR3 DNA is TGTGCCAGCAGTGAAGGGGGCGGCGGGCAGTATTTT. Translating it yields CASSEGGGGQYF.